This paragraph covers one T cell receptor (beta chain) sequence. Its target is unknown. The repertoire was sequenced with immunoSEQ multiplex PCR; TCRdb's copy has only in-frame clones and lacks some. The sample holds about 180,000 clones; approximately 90% are singletons and the top ten take roughly a quarter. These data come from a study of T cell responses to AZD1222 COVID-19 vaccine. General observations from the study: Spike-specific TCR breadth and depth were elevated following two AZD1222 doses.

The CDR3 is 13 residues long. Trimming stripped 3 bases from V and 4 bases from J, with 7 bases between. This chain joins TRBV12-3 or TRBV12-4 and TRBJ1-5; unclear D gene. The source material was peripheral blood, sampled 28 days after the second AZD1222 dose. The sequence came from an adult who received the AZD1222 COVID-19 vaccine. As DNA, the CDR3 is TGTGCCAGCAGTTTCATAGAGAATCAGCCCCAGCATTTT. Its translation is CASSFIENQPQHF.